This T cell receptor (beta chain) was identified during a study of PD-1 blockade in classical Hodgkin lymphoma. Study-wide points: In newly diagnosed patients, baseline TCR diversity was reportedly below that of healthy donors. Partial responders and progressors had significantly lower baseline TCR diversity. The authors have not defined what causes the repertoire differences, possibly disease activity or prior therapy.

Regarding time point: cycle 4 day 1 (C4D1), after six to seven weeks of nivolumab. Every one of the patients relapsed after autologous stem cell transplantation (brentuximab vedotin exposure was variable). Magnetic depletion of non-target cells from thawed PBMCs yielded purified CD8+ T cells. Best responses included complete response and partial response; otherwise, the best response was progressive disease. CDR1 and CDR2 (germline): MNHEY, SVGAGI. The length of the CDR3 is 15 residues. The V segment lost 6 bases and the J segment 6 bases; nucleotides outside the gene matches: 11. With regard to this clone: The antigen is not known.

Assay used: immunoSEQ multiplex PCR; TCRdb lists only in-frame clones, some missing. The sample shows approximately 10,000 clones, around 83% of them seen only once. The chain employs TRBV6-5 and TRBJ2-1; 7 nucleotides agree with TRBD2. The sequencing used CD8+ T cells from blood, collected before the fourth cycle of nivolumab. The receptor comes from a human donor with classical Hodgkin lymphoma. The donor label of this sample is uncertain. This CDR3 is CASRPRGEGFNEQFF. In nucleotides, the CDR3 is TGTGCCAGCAGACCCCGCGGGGAGGGATTCAATGAGCAGTTCTTC.